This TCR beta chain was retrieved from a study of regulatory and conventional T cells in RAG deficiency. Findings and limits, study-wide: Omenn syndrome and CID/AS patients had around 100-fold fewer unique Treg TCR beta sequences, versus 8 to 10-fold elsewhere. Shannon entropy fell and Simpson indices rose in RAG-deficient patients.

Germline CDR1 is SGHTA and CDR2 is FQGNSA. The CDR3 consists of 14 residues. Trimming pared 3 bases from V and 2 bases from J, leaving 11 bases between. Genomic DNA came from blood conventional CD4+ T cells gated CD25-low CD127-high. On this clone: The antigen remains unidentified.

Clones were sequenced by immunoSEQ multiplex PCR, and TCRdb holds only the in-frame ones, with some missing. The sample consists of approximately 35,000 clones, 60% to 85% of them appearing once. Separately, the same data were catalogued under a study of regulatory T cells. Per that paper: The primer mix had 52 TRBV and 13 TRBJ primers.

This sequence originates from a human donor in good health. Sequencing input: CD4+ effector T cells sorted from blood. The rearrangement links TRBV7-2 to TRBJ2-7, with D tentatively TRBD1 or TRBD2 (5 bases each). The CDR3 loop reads CASSFGTGPYEQYF. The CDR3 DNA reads TGTGCCAGCAGCTTCGGGACGGGTCCCTACGAGCAGTACTTC.